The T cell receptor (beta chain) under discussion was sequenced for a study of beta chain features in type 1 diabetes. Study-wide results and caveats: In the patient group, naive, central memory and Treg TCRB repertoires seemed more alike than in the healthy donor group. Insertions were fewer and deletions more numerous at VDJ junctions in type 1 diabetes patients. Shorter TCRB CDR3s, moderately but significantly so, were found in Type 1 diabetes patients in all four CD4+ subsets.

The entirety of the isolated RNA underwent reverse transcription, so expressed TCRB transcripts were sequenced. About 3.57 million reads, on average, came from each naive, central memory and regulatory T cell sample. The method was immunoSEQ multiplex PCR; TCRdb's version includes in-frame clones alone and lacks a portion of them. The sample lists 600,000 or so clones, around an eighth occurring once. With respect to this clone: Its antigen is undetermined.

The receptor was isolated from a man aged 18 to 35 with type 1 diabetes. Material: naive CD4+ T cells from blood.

The CDR3 DNA reads TGTGCCAGCAGCCCCAGACTAGTCCAAGAGACCCAGTACTTC. Amino acids: CASSPRLVQETQYF. The chain uses TRBV5-8 and TRBJ2-5, with D maybe TRBD2 (6 bases). Trimming stripped 4 bases from V and 1 base from J, with 11 bases between. The CDR3 loop spans 14 amino acids. CDR1 and CDR2 (germline): SGHTS, YDEGEE.